This TCR beta chain was recorded in a study of HIV-infected patients and healthy controls. From the 5' RACE reads, TCRdb called clonotypes with MiXCR, one entry per CDR3 protein. The sample shows some 70,000 distinct CDR3 sequences, about a fifth of them seen only once. Germline-derived CDR1 and CDR2 are SEHNR and FQNEAQ (reference sequence). With V trimmed by 4 bases and J by 4 bases, 2 bases remained unmatched. This CDR3 has 14 amino acids. The sample holds many counts of this clonotype. The rearrangement uses TRBV7-9 and TRBJ1-4; 8 bases are a match to TRBD1. The sample taken for sequencing was CD4+ T cells from blood. This TCR derives from a human donor in good health. CDR3 loop: CASSSTGGNEKLFF. In DNA, the CDR3 is TGTGCCAGCAGCTCAACAGGGGGTAATGAAAAACTGTTTTTT.